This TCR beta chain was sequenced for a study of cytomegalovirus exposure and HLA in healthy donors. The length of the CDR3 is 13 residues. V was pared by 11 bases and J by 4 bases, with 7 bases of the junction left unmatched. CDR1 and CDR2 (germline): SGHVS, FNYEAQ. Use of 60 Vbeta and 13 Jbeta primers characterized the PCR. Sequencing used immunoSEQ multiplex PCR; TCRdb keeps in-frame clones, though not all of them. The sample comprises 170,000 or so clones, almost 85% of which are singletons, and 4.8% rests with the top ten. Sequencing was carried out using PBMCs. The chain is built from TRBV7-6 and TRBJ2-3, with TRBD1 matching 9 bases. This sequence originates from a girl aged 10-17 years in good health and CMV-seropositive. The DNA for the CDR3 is TGTGCCGGGGGGGACAGGGTGTCAGATACGCAGTATTTT. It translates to CAGGDRVSDTQYF.